This TCR beta chain was captured by sequencing in a study of shared clonotypes between healthy human individuals. General study points: Since donors were few, the genetic and exposure-history diversity represented was limited.

V was trimmed by 0 bases and J by 2 bases, leaving 9 bases between them. The CDR3 runs to 14 residues. From germline, CDR1 is SGHRS and CDR2 YFSETQ. Naive CD8 populations comprised CD45RO-negative cells positively selected for CCR7, excluding terminally differentiated effector memory CD45RA+ cells. In regard to this clone: Its antigen is currently unknown.

Profiled with immunoSEQ multiplex PCR; TCRdb holds only in-frame clones, not every one. The repertoire holds about 820,000 clones, more than 85% seen once, with under 30% in the top ten. This TCR was sampled from a man aged 25 to 40 in good health. The rearrangement links TRBV5-1 to TRBJ2-7; possible D gene TRBD2, 5 bases. The sequenced material came from naive CD8+ T cells sorted from blood. The CDR3: CASSLAGNPYEQYF. The CDR3 DNA reads as TGCGCCAGCAGCTTGGCGGGGAACCCCTACGAGCAGTACTTC.